This TCR beta chain originates from a study of T cell changes during pregnancy in multiple sclerosis. TCRdb's table, derived via immunoSEQ multiplex PCR, lists solely in-frame clones and lacks some. The table lists 90,000 to 95,000 clones, approximately 90% of them singletons. V lost 7 bases and J 0 bases, leaving 12 bases between the germline ends. This CDR3 is 15 amino acids long. Germline V gives CDR1 SNHLY, CDR2 FYNNEI. Sequenced here: peripheral blood, sampled before pregnancy. V and J are TRBV2 and TRBJ2-2; tentatively, D is TRBD2 (5 bases). The source is a female donor with multiple sclerosis, enrolled in a pregnancy study. CDR3 DNA: TGTGCCAGCACCCGGGAAAGGGCGAACACCGGGGAGCTGTTTTTT. The encoded protein is CASTRERANTGELFF. Using reference TRBV2 and TRBJ2-2 for the parts outside the CDR3, the full variable domain is EPEVTQTPSHQVTQMGQEVILRCVPISNHLYFYWYRQILGQKVEFLVSFYNNEISEKSEIFDDQFSVERPDGSNFTLKIRSTKLEDSAMYFCASTRERANTGELFFGEGSRLTVL.